This T cell receptor beta chain was documented in a study of blood T cell repertoires in COVID-19. Overall study context: Samples came from the United States, Italy and Spain, spanning acute and convalescent COVID-19. The cDNA or gDNA used as material had been derived from T cells, B-cell-depleted T cells, or PBMCs.

CDR1 is SEHNR, CDR2 FQNEAQ, per germline (reference sequence). V shed 4 bases and J 4 bases; nucleotides not matched to a gene: 13. The CDR3 runs to 16 residues. Per the original data handling: From reference gene primer amplification, estimates of nucleated cell counts were derived. Assay used: immunoSEQ multiplex PCR; TCRdb lists only in-frame clones, some missing. V and J calls and clone size are as listed in that table; D and trimming were resolved from the DNA. This table has some 120,000 clones, about nine tenths appearing once. This clone was counted a few times. Patients from Seattle were sampled longitudinally, starting during active infection.

This sequence originates from a man between 60 and 70 years old with COVID-19, enrolled during active disease. The sample was peripheral blood. The rearrangement uses TRBV7-9 and TRBJ2-7; the match to TRBD1 covers 7 bases. CDR3 loop: CASSSLTPTGSYEQYF. In nucleotides, the CDR3 is TGTGCCAGCAGCTCCCTGACCCCGACAGGGAGTTACGAGCAGTACTTC.